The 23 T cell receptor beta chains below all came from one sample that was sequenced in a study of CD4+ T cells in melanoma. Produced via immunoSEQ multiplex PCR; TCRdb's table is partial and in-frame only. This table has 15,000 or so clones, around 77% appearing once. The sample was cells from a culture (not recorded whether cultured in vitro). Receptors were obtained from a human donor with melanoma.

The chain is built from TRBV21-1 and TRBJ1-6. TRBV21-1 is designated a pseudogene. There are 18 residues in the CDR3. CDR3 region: CASSKGHLAGSIASPLHF. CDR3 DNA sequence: TGTGCCAGCAGCAAAGGGCACTTAGCCGGTTCGATAGCTTCACCCCTCCACTTT.

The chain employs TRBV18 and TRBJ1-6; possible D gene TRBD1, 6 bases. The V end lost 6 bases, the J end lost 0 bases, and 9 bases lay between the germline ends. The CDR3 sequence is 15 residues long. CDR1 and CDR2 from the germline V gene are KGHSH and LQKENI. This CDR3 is CASSTGTSYNSPLHF. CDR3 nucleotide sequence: TGTGCCAGCTCCACAGGGACCTCCTATAATTCACCCCTCCACTTT.

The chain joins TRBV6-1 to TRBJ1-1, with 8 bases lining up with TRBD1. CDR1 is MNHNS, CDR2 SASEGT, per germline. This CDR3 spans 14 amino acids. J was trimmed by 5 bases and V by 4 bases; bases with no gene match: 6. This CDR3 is CASSATGGRTEAFF. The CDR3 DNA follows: TGTGCCAGCAGTGCAACAGGGGGTCGGACTGAAGCTTTCTTT.

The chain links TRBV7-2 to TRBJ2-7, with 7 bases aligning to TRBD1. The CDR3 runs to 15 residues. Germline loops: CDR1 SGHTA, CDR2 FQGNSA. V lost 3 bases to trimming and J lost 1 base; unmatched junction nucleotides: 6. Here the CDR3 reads CASSFKGADSYEQYF. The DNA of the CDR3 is TGTGCCAGCAGCTTCAAGGGGGCCGATTCCTACGAGCAGTACTTC.

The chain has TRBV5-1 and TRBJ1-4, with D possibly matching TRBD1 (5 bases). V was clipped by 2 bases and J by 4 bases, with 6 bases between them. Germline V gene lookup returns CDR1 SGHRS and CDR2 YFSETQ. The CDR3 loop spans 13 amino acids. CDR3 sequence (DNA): TGCGCCAGCAGCTTCAGGGTTAATGAAAAACTGTTTTTT. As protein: CASSFRVNEKLFF.

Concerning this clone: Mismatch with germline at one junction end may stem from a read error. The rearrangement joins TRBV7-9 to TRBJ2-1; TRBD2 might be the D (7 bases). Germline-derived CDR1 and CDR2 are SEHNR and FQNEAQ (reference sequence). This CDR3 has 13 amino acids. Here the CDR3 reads CASVGGGYNEPLF. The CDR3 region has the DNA TGTGCCAGCGTCGGCGGGGGCTACAATGAGCCCCTCTTC.

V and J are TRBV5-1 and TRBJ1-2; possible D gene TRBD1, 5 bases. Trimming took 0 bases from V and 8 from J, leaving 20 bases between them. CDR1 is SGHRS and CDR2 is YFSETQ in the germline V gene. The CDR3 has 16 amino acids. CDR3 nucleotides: TGCGCCAGCAGCTTGGTGCAGGCCCCGGGCGGGGGGGGCTACACCTTC. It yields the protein CASSLVQAPGGGGYTF.

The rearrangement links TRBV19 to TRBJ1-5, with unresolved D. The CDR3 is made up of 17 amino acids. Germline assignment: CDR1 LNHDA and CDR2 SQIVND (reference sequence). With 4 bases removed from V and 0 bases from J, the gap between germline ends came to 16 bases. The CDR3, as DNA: TGTGCCAGTAGTAAGGCCGGTGTATCGAATAGCAATCAGCCCCAGCATTTT. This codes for CASSKAGVSNSNQPQHF.

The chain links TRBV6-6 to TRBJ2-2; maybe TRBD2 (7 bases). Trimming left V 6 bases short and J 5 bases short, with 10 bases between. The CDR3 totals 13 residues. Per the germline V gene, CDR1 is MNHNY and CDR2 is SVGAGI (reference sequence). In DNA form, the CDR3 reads TGTGCCAGCAGCAGGGGAGGGACCGGGGAGCTGTTTTTT. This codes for CASSRGGTGELFF.

CDR3 coding DNA: TGTGCCAGCAGTTACAAAGGGACGCAGAACACCGGGGAGCTGTTTTTT. Translation gives CASSYKGTQNTGELFF. The gene calls are TRBV6-5 and TRBJ2-2; D may match TRBD1 or TRBD2 (5 bases each). Germline CDR1 is MNHEY and CDR2 is SVGAGI. V lost 2 bases and J 1 base, leaving 11 bases between the germline ends. This CDR3 contains 16 residues.

The CDR3 DNA sequence: TGTGCCAGCAGCTTTAGGGCAGGGGGCATGAACACTGAAGCTTTCTTT. It encodes CASSFRAGGMNTEAFF. The rearrangement uses TRBV11-2 and TRBJ1-1; TRBD1 agrees at 8 bases. The V gene end was trimmed by 3 bases and the J gene end by 0 bases; junction bases not matched to a gene: 6. The CDR3 loop spans 16 amino acids. Germline loops: CDR1 SGHAT, CDR2 FQNNGV.

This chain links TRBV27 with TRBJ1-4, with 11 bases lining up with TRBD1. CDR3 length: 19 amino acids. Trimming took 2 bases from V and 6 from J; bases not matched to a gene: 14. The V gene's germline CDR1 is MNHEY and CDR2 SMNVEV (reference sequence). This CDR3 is CASSLNRDRGDVRDEKLFF. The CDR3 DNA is TGTGCCAGCAGTTTAAACAGGGACAGGGGGGATGTACGAGATGAAAAACTGTTTTTT.

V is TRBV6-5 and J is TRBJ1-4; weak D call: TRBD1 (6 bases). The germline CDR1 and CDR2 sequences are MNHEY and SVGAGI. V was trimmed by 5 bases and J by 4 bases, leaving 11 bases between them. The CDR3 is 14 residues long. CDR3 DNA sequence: TGTGCCAGCAGTCCGGGGGCCAGTAATGAAAAACTGTTTTTT. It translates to CASSPGASNEKLFF.

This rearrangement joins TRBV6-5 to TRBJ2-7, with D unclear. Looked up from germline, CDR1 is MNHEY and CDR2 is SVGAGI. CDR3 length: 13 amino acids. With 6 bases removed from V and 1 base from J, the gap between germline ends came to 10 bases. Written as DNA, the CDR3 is TGTGCCAGCAGGTGGCGACCGTCCTACGAGCAGTACTTC. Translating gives CASRWRPSYEQYF.

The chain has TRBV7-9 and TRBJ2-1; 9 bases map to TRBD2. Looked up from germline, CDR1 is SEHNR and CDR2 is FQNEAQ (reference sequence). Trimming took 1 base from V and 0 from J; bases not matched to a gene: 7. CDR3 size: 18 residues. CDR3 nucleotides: TGTGCCAGCAGCTTAGGAGGCGGGGGGGTACCCTCCTACAATGAGCAGTTCTTC. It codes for CASSLGGGGVPSYNEQFF.

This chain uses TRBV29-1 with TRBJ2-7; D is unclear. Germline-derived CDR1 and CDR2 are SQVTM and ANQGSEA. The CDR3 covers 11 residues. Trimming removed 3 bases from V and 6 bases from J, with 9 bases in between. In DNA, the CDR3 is TGCAGCGTTGATTCCATTGGCGAGCAGTACTTC. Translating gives CSVDSIGEQYF.

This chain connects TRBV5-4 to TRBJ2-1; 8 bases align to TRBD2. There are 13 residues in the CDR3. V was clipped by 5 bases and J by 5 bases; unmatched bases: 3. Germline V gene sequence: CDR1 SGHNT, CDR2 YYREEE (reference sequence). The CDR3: CASRAGLDNEQFF. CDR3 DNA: TGTGCCAGCAGGGCGGGACTAGACAATGAGCAGTTCTTC.

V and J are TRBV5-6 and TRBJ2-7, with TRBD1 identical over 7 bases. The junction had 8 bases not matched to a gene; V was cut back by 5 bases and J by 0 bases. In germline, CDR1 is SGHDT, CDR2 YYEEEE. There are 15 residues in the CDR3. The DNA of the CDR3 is TGTGCCAGCAGGGAGACAGGGACCCTCTCCTACGAGCAGTACTTC. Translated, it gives CASRETGTLSYEQYF.

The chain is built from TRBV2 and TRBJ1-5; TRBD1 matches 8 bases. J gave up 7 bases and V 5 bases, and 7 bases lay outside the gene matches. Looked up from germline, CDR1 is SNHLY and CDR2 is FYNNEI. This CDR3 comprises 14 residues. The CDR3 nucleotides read TGTGCCAGCAGTTTGACAGGGGCTGAACAGCCCCAGCATTTT. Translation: CASSLTGAEQPQHF.

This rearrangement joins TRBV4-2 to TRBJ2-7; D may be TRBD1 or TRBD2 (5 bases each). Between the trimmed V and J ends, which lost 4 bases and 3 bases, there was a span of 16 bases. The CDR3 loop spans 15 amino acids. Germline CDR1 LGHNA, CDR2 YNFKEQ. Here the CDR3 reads CASSLGLSRGYEQYF. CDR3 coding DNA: TGTGCCAGCAGCCTCGGACTGTCGAGGGGCTACGAGCAGTACTTC.

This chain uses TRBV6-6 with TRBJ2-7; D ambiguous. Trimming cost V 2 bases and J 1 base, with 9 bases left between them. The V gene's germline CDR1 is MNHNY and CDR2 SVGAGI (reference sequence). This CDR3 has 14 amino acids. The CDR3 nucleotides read TGTGCCAGCAGTTACAGGGCCCCGTCCTACGAGCAGTACTTC. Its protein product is CASSYRAPSYEQYF.

DNA for the CDR3: TGTGCCAGCAGCCTCGAGGGGGCATACACTGAAGCTTTCTTT. Its translation is CASSLEGAYTEAFF. The V call is TRBV11-2, the J call TRBJ1-1, with 7 bases matching TRBD1. The CDR3 contains 14 residues. With V trimmed by 5 bases and J by 3 bases, 6 bases remained unmatched. CDR1 is SGHAT and CDR2 is FQNNGV in the germline V gene.

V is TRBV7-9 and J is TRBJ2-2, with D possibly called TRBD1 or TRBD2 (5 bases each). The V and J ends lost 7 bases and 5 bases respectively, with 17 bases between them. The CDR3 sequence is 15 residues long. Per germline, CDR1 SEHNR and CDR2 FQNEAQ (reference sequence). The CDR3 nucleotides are TGTGCCAGCATAGCGATCGCTGGGGGAACCGGGGAGCTGTTTTTT. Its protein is CASIAIAGGTGELFF.